This T cell receptor beta chain was profiled in a study of T cell responses to AZD1222 COVID-19 vaccine (TCRdb year 2021). As for the study more broadly: Because spike-specific TCR depth and breadth did not differ between the two schedules, AZD1222 recipients who got a second dose at roughly 4 weeks were pooled with those who got a second dose at roughly 12 weeks. A total of approximately 240 trial participants underwent TCR sequencing, of whom some 200 had received two doses of AZD1222 and about 25 had received two doses of the MenACWY control vaccine. Trial participants were enrolled into age subgroups of 18-55, 56-69 and 70-plus years, which contained about 150, 27 and 61 TCR-sequenced participants, respectively. Paper-wide results and their limitations: A significant rise in spike-specific TCR breadth and depth was observed after two AZD1222 doses relative to day 0 and relative to MenACWY recipients. Participants were mostly white British and included more females than males, and it was suggested by the authors that clonal diversity may have been underestimated. Vaccine-associated CD4 TCRs spanned the whole spike protein, with dominant responses in regions 160-218 and 743-854. The 56-69-year group was small, and its depth increase did not reach significance, likely because of low power. No day 14 peak-response samples were available, so repertoires were characterized only after the peak T cell response. Only six AZD1222 recipients were SARS-CoV-2 seropositive at baseline, limiting conclusions about previously exposed vaccinees. Epitopes outside the regions mutated in the B.1.351 and B.1.1.7 variants were reportedly recognized by nearly half of the unique spike-specific TCRs.

On this clone itself: The antigen it recognizes is unknown. Per-nucleotide qualities are absent, and no much larger clonotype sits a single base away.

Per the publication, the time point label means: baseline before first vaccination. Samples from vaccinated people were obtained from the UK trials COV001 and COV002, which included a single-blind randomized controlled phase 2/3 trial of AZD1222 (ChAdOx1 nCoV-19) in healthy adults. Trial participant PBMC samples were collected at day 0 and day 28 after the second dose for TCRbeta chain sequencing. The CDR3 regions of human TCRbeta chains were analyzed by immunosequencing. The source study handled its data this way. Repertoire TCRs were matched against a reference library of SARS-CoV-2-specific TCRs generated with the MIRA antigen-specificity platform. Breadth meant the fraction of unique TCRs that were SARS-CoV-2-associated, whereas depth meant the fraction of total T cells that were SARS-CoV-2-associated. Using the MIRA data, each spike-specific TCR was mapped to the spike region that the TCR reacts to and placed in a CD4 or CD8 class. Log10-transformed breadth and depth values were compared by one-way ANOVA with Sidak's multiple comparisons tests. Drawn from immuneACCESS, this table holds only the in-frame rearrangements with V and J called that TCRdb kept. Clones are partly lost; checked studies trace under half to an unresolved V gene and leave the rest unexplained. D and trimming were read from the DNA, whereas the V and J calls and clone size are those reported in that table. A total of approximately 160,000 clones appear in this sample, approximately 90% of them only once. The top ten clonotypes cover approximately 2.8% of the sample.

The receptor's source is an adult in good health. Source: peripheral blood, taken on day 0 of AZD1222 vaccination.

The nucleotide sequence is TGTGCCTTTAGACAGGGGGCCTATGGCTACACCTTC. Translated, it reads CAFRQGAYGYTF. In this chain, TRBV30 is recombined with TRBJ1-2, and 10 bases in between align with TRBD1. Reading the germline V gene (reference sequence) gives CDR1 GTSNPN and CDR2 SVGIG. Trimming takes 7 bases off V and 4 bases off J; junction bases not matched to a gene: 3. Inclusive of the bounding cysteine and phenylalanine, the CDR3 is 12 residues long. The sequence is cut down to CDR3 DNA, 36 bases in frame from base 1.